The present entry profiles one T cell receptor (beta chain) with its context. Its matching antigen is unknown. Germline lookup yields CDR1 SQVTM and CDR2 ANQGSEA. The CDR3 spans 12 residues. V was pared by 2 bases and J by 3 bases, with 7 bases between. The data stem from a study of T-cell reconstitution after alpha-beta-depleted transplantation in children. As it was prepared, the TCRbeta library received unique molecular identifiers. TCRdb processed the PCR reads anew with MiXCR; each CDR3 protein has one entry. The table includes about 440,000 distinct CDR3 sequences, approximately 41% detected once. Regarding the study as a whole: Newly produced T cells mostly provided counts and TCRbeta diversity after one year, as hyperexpanded clones declined.

The sequence derives from a girl aged 2 to 10 with aplastic anemia, due to receive a stem cell transplant. The material was PBMCs, obtained before TCRalphabeta/CD19-depleted stem cell transplant. The gene calls are TRBV29-1 and TRBJ2-5, with unresolved D. The CDR3 DNA reads as TGCAGCGTTGAATTTTTTGAAGAGACCCAGTACTTC. As protein: CSVEFFEETQYF. The full variable domain, rest sourced from reference TRBV29-1 and TRBJ2-5, is SAVISQKPSRDICQRGTSLTIQCQVDSQVTMMFWYRQQPGQSLTLIATANQGSEATYESGFVIDKFPISRPNLTFSTLTVSNMSPEDSSIYLCSVEFFEETQYFGPGTRLLVL.